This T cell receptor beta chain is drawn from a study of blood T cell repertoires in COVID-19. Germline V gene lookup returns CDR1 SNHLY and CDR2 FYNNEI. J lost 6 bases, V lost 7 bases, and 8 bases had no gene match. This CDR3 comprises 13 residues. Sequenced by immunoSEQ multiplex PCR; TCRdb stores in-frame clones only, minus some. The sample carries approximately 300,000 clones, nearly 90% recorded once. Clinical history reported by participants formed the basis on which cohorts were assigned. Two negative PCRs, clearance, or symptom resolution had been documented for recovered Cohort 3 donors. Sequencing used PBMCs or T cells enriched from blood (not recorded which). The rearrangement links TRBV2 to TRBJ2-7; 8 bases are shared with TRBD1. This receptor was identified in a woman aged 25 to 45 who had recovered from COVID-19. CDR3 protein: CASMRTGNSEQYF. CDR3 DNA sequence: TGTGCCAGCATGAGGACAGGGAATTCCGAGCAGTACTTC.